Listed below are T cell receptor beta chains from one sample, sequenced in a study of blood T cell repertoires in COVID-19. The method was immunoSEQ multiplex PCR; TCRdb's version includes in-frame clones alone and lacks a portion of them. The sample has roughly 200,000 clones, roughly 81% seen once. Sequenced: peripheral blood. Source of these receptors: a woman at least 80 years old with COVID-19, enrolled during active disease. Each CDR3 is given with its conserved first and last residue. Fields, in order: V gene, J gene, clone size, D gene, CDR3 DNA, CDR3 protein. D genes are given only for firm matches. Clone size appears in some rows only: once, few, many, or a class for an expanded clone.

v_call: TRBV20-1
j_call: TRBJ2-7
clone_size: once
d_call: NA
cdr3_nt: TGCAGTGCTGCGACTGGTTACGAGCAGTACTTC
cdr3_aa: CSAATGYEQYF

v_call: TRBV6-2/TRBV6-3
j_call: TRBJ1-5
clone_size: NA
d_call: NA
cdr3_nt: TGTGCCAGCAGTTACCGGGGAGGATATCAGCCCCAGCATTTT
cdr3_aa: CASSYRGGYQPQHF

v_call: TRBV7-2
j_call: TRBJ2-2
clone_size: few
d_call: NA
cdr3_nt: TGTGCCAGCAGCTTAAGTAGCTTCGGGGAGCTGTTTTTT
cdr3_aa: CASSLSSFGELFF

v_call: TRBV2
j_call: TRBJ2-1
clone_size: once
d_call: TRBD2
cdr3_nt: TGTACCAGCAGGCCGGGACTAGCGGGAGGGCCAGGTGAGCAGTTCTTC
cdr3_aa: CTSRPGLAGGPGEQFF

v_call: TRBV2
j_call: TRBJ2-1
clone_size: NA
d_call: NA
cdr3_nt: TGTGCCAGCAGTCCCACGGACAGTCACTCCTACAATGAGCAGTTCTTC
cdr3_aa: CASSPTDSHSYNEQFF

v_call: TRBV18
j_call: TRBJ2-1
clone_size: NA
d_call: TRBD2
cdr3_nt: TGTGCCAGCTCACCAGGAGCGGGAGTCTACAATGAGCAGTTCTTC
cdr3_aa: CASSPGAGVYNEQFF

v_call: TRBV9
j_call: TRBJ1-5
clone_size: NA
d_call: NA
cdr3_nt: TGTGCCAGCAGCGCGACAGTGGATCAGCCCCAGCATTTT
cdr3_aa: CASSATVDQPQHF

v_call: TRBV2
j_call: TRBJ1-4
clone_size: NA
d_call: TRBD1
cdr3_nt: TGTGCCAGCAGTGGACAGCTGGACAGGGGTTTT
cdr3_aa: CASSGQLDRGF

v_call: TRBV6-2/TRBV6-3
j_call: TRBJ2-5
clone_size: NA
d_call: NA
cdr3_nt: TGTGCCAGCAGCTCTATCCCGACAGGAGTAGAGAGGGCCCAGTACTTC
cdr3_aa: CASSSIPTGVERAQYF

v_call: TRBV28
j_call: TRBJ2-1
clone_size: NA
d_call: NA
cdr3_nt: TGTGCCAGCAGTTTATTGAGGAATGAGCAGTTCTTC
cdr3_aa: CASSLLRNEQFF

v_call: TRBV6-5
j_call: TRBJ2-7
clone_size: NA
d_call: TRBD2
cdr3_nt: TGTGCCAGCAGAATTGGGAGGGGCTCCTACGAGCAGTACTTC
cdr3_aa: CASRIGRGSYEQYF

v_call: TRBV20-1
j_call: TRBJ2-7
clone_size: once
d_call: NA
cdr3_nt: TGCAGTGCTAGTCACGGGAGAATCAACGAGCAGTACTTC
cdr3_aa: CSASHGRINEQYF

v_call: TRBV6-2/TRBV6-3
j_call: TRBJ2-4
clone_size: NA
d_call: NA
cdr3_nt: TGTGCCAGCAGCTCCCGCAAAAACATTCAGTACTTC
cdr3_aa: CASSSRKNIQYF

v_call: TRBV5-1
j_call: TRBJ2-2
clone_size: NA
d_call: TRBD2
cdr3_nt: TGCGCCAGCAGCTTGATGGCTAGCGGGAGGACCGGGGAGCTGTTTTTT
cdr3_aa: CASSLMASGRTGELFF

v_call: TRBV7-8
j_call: TRBJ1-2
clone_size: NA
d_call: TRBD1
cdr3_nt: TGTGCCAGCAGCATAACAGGGGACTATGGCTACACCTTC
cdr3_aa: CASSITGDYGYTF

v_call: TRBV29-1
j_call: TRBJ2-5
clone_size: NA
d_call: TRBD2
cdr3_nt: TGCAGCGTTGATGGGACTAGCGGGAGAGTGACCCAGTACTTC
cdr3_aa: CSVDGTSGRVTQYF

v_call: TRBV19
j_call: TRBJ1-2
clone_size: NA
d_call: NA
cdr3_nt: TGTGCCAGTAGTATAAAGCGGGATTCTAACTATGGCTACACCTTC
cdr3_aa: CASSIKRDSNYGYTF

v_call: TRBV6-5
j_call: TRBJ1-2
clone_size: NA
d_call: NA
cdr3_nt: TGTGCCAGCAAGGTAGCATTCAACTATGGCTACACCTTC
cdr3_aa: CASKVAFNYGYTF

v_call: TRBV6-6
j_call: TRBJ1-5
clone_size: NA
d_call: TRBD1
cdr3_nt: TGTGCCAGCAGTTTAGGGACAGGTAGACAGCCCCAGCATTTT
cdr3_aa: CASSLGTGRQPQHF

v_call: TRBV7-2
j_call: TRBJ2-1
clone_size: NA
d_call: NA
cdr3_nt: TGTGCCAGCAGCCTGAGACAGCCCGGTCTTAATGAGCAGTTCTTC
cdr3_aa: CASSLRQPGLNEQFF

v_call: TRBV4-3
j_call: TRBJ2-7
clone_size: NA
d_call: NA
cdr3_nt: TGCGCCAGCAGCCATCGAGAGGGGGTTGGCGAGCAGTACTTC
cdr3_aa: CASSHREGVGEQYF

v_call: TRBV18
j_call: TRBJ2-7
clone_size: NA
d_call: TRBD1
cdr3_nt: TGTGCCAGCTCAGCCCAGGGGGTTAGGTCCTACGAGCAGTACTTC
cdr3_aa: CASSAQGVRSYEQYF

v_call: TRBV30
j_call: TRBJ1-3
clone_size: NA
d_call: NA
cdr3_nt: TGTGCCTGGAGGCCCCCGACAGGCAGCCCTGGAAACACCATATATTTT
cdr3_aa: CAWRPPTGSPGNTIYF

v_call: TRBV5-4
j_call: TRBJ2-1
clone_size: NA
d_call: TRBD2
cdr3_nt: TGTGCCAGCAGCAAATCGTTACTAGCGCCGAGCTCCTACAATGAGCAGTTCTTC
cdr3_aa: CASSKSLLAPSSYNEQFF

v_call: TRBV5-5
j_call: TRBJ1-2
clone_size: NA
d_call: NA
cdr3_nt: TGTGCCAGCAGCTCCAGGGGAATTGCGGTCGATAATTATGGCTACACCTTC
cdr3_aa: CASSSRGIAVDNYGYTF

v_call: TRBV4-2
j_call: TRBJ2-3
clone_size: NA
d_call: TRBD2
cdr3_nt: TGTGCCAGCAGTATCGCTAGCGGGAGGGATAGCACAGATACGCAGTATTTT
cdr3_aa: CASSIASGRDSTDTQYF

v_call: TRBV19
j_call: TRBJ1-1
clone_size: NA
d_call: NA
cdr3_nt: TGTGCCAGTCTATCCGGGGGAGTGAACACTGAAGCTTTCTTT
cdr3_aa: CASLSGGVNTEAFF